The rows below give T cell receptor beta chains drawn from one sample of a study of blood T cell repertoires in COVID-19. Produced via immunoSEQ multiplex PCR; TCRdb's table is partial and in-frame only. The sample holds roughly 280,000 clones; 90% are singletons and the top ten take roughly 4.3%. Sequencing was carried out using PBMCs or T cells enriched from blood (not recorded which). These receptors came from a woman aged 25 to 45 with acute COVID-19. Each CDR3 is given with its conserved first and last residue. A D gene is named only where the DNA matches it firmly. The size entry is marked missing in some rows and otherwise reads once, few, many or a size class.

DNA: TGTGCCAGTAGTGTTGCCGGGACAGGGTTTGTGGGGGAGCTGTTTTTT
CDR3: CASSVAGTGFVGELFF
J: TRBJ2-2
V: TRBV19
length: 16
size: once
D: TRBD1

DNA: TGTGCCAGCAGTCATCTAGCGGGATTGAACTCCTACGAGCAGTACTTC
CDR3: CASSHLAGLNSYEQYF
J: TRBJ2-7
V: TRBV3-1/TRBV3-2
length: 16
size: .
D: TRBD2

DNA: TGCGCCAGCAGCCAAGGAGGGACTAGCGGGCTCTACGAGCAGTACTTC
CDR3: CASSQGGTSGLYEQYF
J: TRBJ2-7
V: TRBV4-1
length: 16
size: .
D: TRBD2

DNA: TGTGCCAGCACCCCCGGGGACACGTTTAAGCCCCAGCATTTT
CDR3: CASTPGDTFKPQHF
J: TRBJ1-5
V: TRBV28
length: 14
size: once
D: .

DNA: TGTGCCAGCAGCCCAACGACAGGACGATGGGCTTTCTTT
CDR3: CASSPTTGRWAFF
J: TRBJ1-1
V: TRBV14
length: 13
size: .
D: .

DNA: TGTGCCACCAGCAGAGATGGACGGGAGGGGGCCAAAAACATTCAGTACTTC
CDR3: CATSRDGREGAKNIQYF
J: TRBJ2-4
V: TRBV15
length: 17
size: .
D: TRBD2

DNA: TGTGCCAGCAGCCGACTTAGCAATCAGCCCCAGCATTTT
CDR3: CASSRLSNQPQHF
J: TRBJ1-5
V: TRBV6-5
length: 13
size: .
D: .

DNA: TGTGCCAGCAGCTTCGTCGGTGGGGGACAACTTACTTACGAGCAGTACTTC
CDR3: CASSFVGGGQLTYEQYF
J: TRBJ2-7
V: TRBV5-4
length: 17
size: .
D: .

DNA: TGTGCCAGCAGCCAAGGGACAGGGCATGAGCAGTACTTC
CDR3: CASSQGTGHEQYF
J: TRBJ2-7
V: TRBV14
length: 13
size: .
D: TRBD1

DNA: TGTGCCAGCAGCCTAGAATTTATAAGCGGGAGGCTGATTTACGAGCAGTACTTC
CDR3: CASSLEFISGRLIYEQYF
J: TRBJ2-7
V: TRBV11-2
length: 18
size: once
D: TRBD2

DNA: TGCGCCAGCAGCCCCGAGGGGGTAGGGATTAATTCACCCCTCCACTTT
CDR3: CASSPEGVGINSPLHF
J: TRBJ1-6
V: TRBV5-1
length: 16
size: .
D: .

DNA: TGTGCCAGCAGCTTAGCAGTTTCCTACGAGCAGTACTTC
CDR3: CASSLAVSYEQYF
J: TRBJ2-7
V: TRBV11-2
length: 13
size: .
D: .

DNA: TGTGCCAGCAGTTTTCATTGGCTAGCGGAGGGGCCCCCCGACAATGAGCAGTTCTTC
CDR3: CASSFHWLAEGPPDNEQFF
J: TRBJ2-1
V: TRBV28
length: 19
size: once
D: TRBD2

DNA: TGTGCCAGCAGTTTATACCGCGTCACTGAAGCTTTCTTT
CDR3: CASSLYRVTEAFF
J: TRBJ1-1
V: TRBV28
length: 13
size: .
D: .

DNA: TGTGCCAGCAGCCAACGATCCGGGACTCTCTACGAGCAGTACTTC
CDR3: CASSQRSGTLYEQYF
J: TRBJ2-7
V: TRBV14
length: 15
size: .
D: .

DNA: TGTGCCAGCAGTTCACAGGGGAGCTCCTATAATTCACCCCTCCACTTT
CDR3: CASSSQGSSYNSPLHF
J: TRBJ1-6
V: TRBV28
length: 16
size: .
D: TRBD1

DNA: TGTGCCAGCTCCCGAACCGGGACAGGGGCTGAAGCTTTCTTT
CDR3: CASSRTGTGAEAFF
J: TRBJ1-1
V: TRBV18
length: 14
size: .
D: TRBD1

DNA: TGTGCCAGCAGTTTATCCCACCCCTTTTCGGACATGAACACTGAAGCTTTCTTT
CDR3: CASSLSHPFSDMNTEAFF
J: TRBJ1-1
V: TRBV28
length: 18
size: .
D: .

DNA: TGTGCCACCTTTTTGACTAGCGGGAGGGCCGGGGAGCTGTTTTTT
CDR3: CATFLTSGRAGELFF
J: TRBJ2-2
V: TRBV7-2
length: 15
size: .
D: TRBD2

DNA: TGCGCCACTGCCTGGGACTTCGAAGGTGAGCAGTTCTTC
CDR3: CATAWDFEGEQFF
J: TRBJ2-1
V: TRBV10-2
length: 13
size: .
D: .

DNA: TGTGCCAGCAGCTTAATTTCGGCAGGGGTCCACACCATATATTTT
CDR3: CASSLISAGVHTIYF
J: TRBJ1-3
V: TRBV7-9
length: 15
size: .
D: .

DNA: TGTGCCAGCAGCCGAGGATGGGATACGCAGTATTTT
CDR3: CASSRGWDTQYF
J: TRBJ2-3
V: TRBV7-2
length: 12
size: .
D: .

DNA: TGTGCCACCAGTGACGCCGGGACTAGCGACCCCTACAATGAGCAGTTCTTC
CDR3: CATSDAGTSDPYNEQFF
J: TRBJ2-1
V: TRBV24-1
length: 17
size: .
D: TRBD2

DNA: TGTGCCAGCAGCCAAGAGGGACAGGGGTCAGATACGCAGTATTTT
CDR3: CASSQEGQGSDTQYF
J: TRBJ2-3
V: TRBV3-1/TRBV3-2
length: 15
size: .
D: TRBD1

DNA: TGTGCCAGCAGTGAAGGGGGCGGATATCAGCCCCAGCATTTT
CDR3: CASSEGGGYQPQHF
J: TRBJ1-5
V: TRBV2
length: 14
size: .
D: .

DNA: TGTGCCATCACCAACAGAGAGGGATCCTCTGGAAACACCATATATTTT
CDR3: CAITNREGSSGNTIYF
J: TRBJ1-3
V: TRBV10-3
length: 16
size: few
D: .

DNA: TGTGCCAGCAGTCCCCGGGACAGGTACTACGAGCAGTACTTC
CDR3: CASSPRDRYYEQYF
J: TRBJ2-7
V: TRBV27
length: 14
size: .
D: TRBD1

DNA: TGTGCCAGCAGCCCAATAACCTCTGGAGGGCTGGGGAACTGGCCCCAGCATTTT
CDR3: CASSPITSGGLGNWPQHF
J: TRBJ1-5
V: TRBV6-2/TRBV6-3
length: 18
size: .
D: .

DNA: TGTGCCAGCAGCCGAACAGGGGTTAATATAGATACGCAGTATTTT
CDR3: CASSRTGVNIDTQYF
J: TRBJ2-3
V: TRBV5-4
length: 15
size: once
D: TRBD1

DNA: TGTGCCAGCAGCCACTTTCCCGGGACTAGCTCGAACATTCAGTACTTC
CDR3: CASSHFPGTSSNIQYF
J: TRBJ2-4
V: TRBV11-1
length: 16
size: .
D: TRBD2

DNA: TGTGCCAGCAGCACTGGGACTAGCGGGAACACAGATACGCAGTATTTT
CDR3: CASSTGTSGNTDTQYF
J: TRBJ2-3
V: TRBV7-2
length: 16
size: .
D: TRBD2

DNA: TGTGCCAGCACCGTTCCCCCGGATACGCAGTATTTT
CDR3: CASTVPPDTQYF
J: TRBJ2-3
V: TRBV2
length: 12
size: .
D: .

DNA: TGTGCCAGCACCACTACGGATAGGAACACTGAAGCTTTCTTT
CDR3: CASTTTDRNTEAFF
J: TRBJ1-1
V: TRBV6-5
length: 14
size: .
D: .

DNA: TGTGCCAGCAGCAAGCGGGAGTATCGCGAGCAGTACTTC
CDR3: CASSKREYREQYF
J: TRBJ2-7
V: TRBV7-3
length: 13
size: .
D: TRBD2

DNA: TGTGCCAGCAGGTCCGGCTCGGGACAGGGGAACAATGAGCAGTTCTTC
CDR3: CASRSGSGQGNNEQFF
J: TRBJ2-1
V: TRBV28
length: 16
size: .
D: TRBD1

DNA: TGTGCCAGTACCTCAGGGGGTTCCTATAATTCACCCCTCCACTTT
CDR3: CASTSGGSYNSPLHF
J: TRBJ1-6
V: TRBV19
length: 15
size: once
D: TRBD1

DNA: TGTGCCAGTAGTACGGACAGGGTCACCTACAATGAGCAGTTCTTC
CDR3: CASSTDRVTYNEQFF
J: TRBJ2-1
V: TRBV19
length: 15
size: .
D: TRBD1

DNA: TGTGCCAGCAACCCGCAACTTGGAGAAGAGCAGTTCTTC
CDR3: CASNPQLGEEQFF
J: TRBJ2-1
V: TRBV5-4
length: 13
size: once
D: .

DNA: TGTGCCAGCAGCGCTACAGGGGCGGCCGGGGAGCTGTTTTTT
CDR3: CASSATGAAGELFF
J: TRBJ2-2
V: TRBV7-2
length: 14
size: .
D: TRBD1

DNA: TGTGCCAGCAGTTTAGGTCAGAACTATGGCTACACCTTC
CDR3: CASSLGQNYGYTF
J: TRBJ1-2
V: TRBV28
length: 13
size: .
D: .

DNA: TGTGCCAGCAGCTTAAGGTCGTTGTGGCGGAGCTCTGGGGCCAACGTCCTGACTTTC
CDR3: CASSLRSLWRSSGANVLTF
J: TRBJ2-6
V: TRBV7-8
length: 19
size: .
D: .

DNA: TGCAGCGTACCAGGGGGCTCCAGCACTGAAGCTTTCTTT
CDR3: CSVPGGSSTEAFF
J: TRBJ1-1
V: TRBV29-1
length: 13
size: .
D: TRBD1

DNA: TGTGCCAGCAGTGGCGGGGACTACGAGCAGTACTTC
CDR3: CASSGGDYEQYF
J: TRBJ2-7
V: TRBV25-1
length: 12
size: .
D: .

DNA: TGTGCCAGTAGTGTGGGACAGAGAAGGACTGAAGCTTTCTTT
CDR3: CASSVGQRRTEAFF
J: TRBJ1-1
V: TRBV19
length: 14
size: .
D: TRBD1

DNA: TGTGCCAGCAGCAGAGGGACAGCTAACACTGAAGCTTTCTTT
CDR3: CASSRGTANTEAFF
J: TRBJ1-1
V: TRBV5-4
length: 14
size: .
D: TRBD1

DNA: TGTGCCAGCAATAAGAGACAGGGCGATAACTACGAGCAGTACTTC
CDR3: CASNKRQGDNYEQYF
J: TRBJ2-7
V: TRBV6-5
length: 15
size: .
D: TRBD1

DNA: TGTGCCAGCAGTGCGAAATACTATCCCTACGAGCAGTACTTC
CDR3: CASSAKYYPYEQYF
J: TRBJ2-7
V: TRBV6-2/TRBV6-3
length: 14
size: .
D: .

DNA: TGTGCCAGCAGCCCGTCCAAGGAGGTGGTGGAGACCCAGTACTTC
CDR3: CASSPSKEVVETQYF
J: TRBJ2-5
V: TRBV28
length: 15
size: .
D: .

DNA: TGTGCCAGCTCAAGACAGCACGGTTGGGAAGAGACCCAGTACTTC
CDR3: CASSRQHGWEETQYF
J: TRBJ2-5
V: TRBV18
length: 15
size: .
D: .

DNA: TGTGCCAGCAGCCAAGAAGTCGGGACAGGGGAAAAACTGTTTTTT
CDR3: CASSQEVGTGEKLFF
J: TRBJ1-4
V: TRBV3-1/TRBV3-2
length: 15
size: once
D: TRBD1

DNA: TGTGCCAGCAGCTTCAGGGCTAACTATGGCTACACCTTC
CDR3: CASSFRANYGYTF
J: TRBJ1-2
V: TRBV27
length: 13
size: .
D: .

DNA: TGCGCCAGCAGCTTGGAGACAGGGACTGGAAACACCATATATTTT
CDR3: CASSLETGTGNTIYF
J: TRBJ1-3
V: TRBV5-1
length: 15
size: .
D: TRBD1

DNA: TGTGCCAGCAGCTTAGGGACAGGGGGTCAGCCCCAGCATTTT
CDR3: CASSLGTGGQPQHF
J: TRBJ1-5
V: TRBV11-2
length: 14
size: .
D: TRBD1